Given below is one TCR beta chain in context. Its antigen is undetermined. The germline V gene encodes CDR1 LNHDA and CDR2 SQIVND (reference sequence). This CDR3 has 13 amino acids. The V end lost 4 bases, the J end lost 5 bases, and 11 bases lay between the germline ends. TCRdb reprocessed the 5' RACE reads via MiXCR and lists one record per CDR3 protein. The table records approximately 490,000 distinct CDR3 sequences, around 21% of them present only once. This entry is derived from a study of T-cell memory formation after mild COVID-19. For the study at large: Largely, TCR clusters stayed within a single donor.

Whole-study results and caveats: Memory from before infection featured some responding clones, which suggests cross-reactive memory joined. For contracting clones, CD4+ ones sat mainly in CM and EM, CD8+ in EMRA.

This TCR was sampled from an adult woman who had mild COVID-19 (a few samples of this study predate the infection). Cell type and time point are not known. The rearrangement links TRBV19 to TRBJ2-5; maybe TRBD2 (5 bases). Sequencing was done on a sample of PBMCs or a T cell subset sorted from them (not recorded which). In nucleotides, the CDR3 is TGTGCCAGTAGTAGAGGGCCGGGTGAGACCCAGTACTTC. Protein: CASSRGPGETQYF.